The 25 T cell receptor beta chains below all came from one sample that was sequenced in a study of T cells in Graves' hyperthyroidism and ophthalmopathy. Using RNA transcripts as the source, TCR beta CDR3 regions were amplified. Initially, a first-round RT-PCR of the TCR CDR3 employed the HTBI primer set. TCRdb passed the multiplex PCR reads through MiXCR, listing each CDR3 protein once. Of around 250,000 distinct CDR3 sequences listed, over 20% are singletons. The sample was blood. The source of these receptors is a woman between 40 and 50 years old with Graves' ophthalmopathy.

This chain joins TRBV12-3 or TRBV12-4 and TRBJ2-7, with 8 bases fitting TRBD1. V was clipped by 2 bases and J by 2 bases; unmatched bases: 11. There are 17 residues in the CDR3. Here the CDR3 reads CASSLPAGTGYTYEQYF. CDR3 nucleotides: TGTGCCAGCAGTTTACCCGCCGGGACAGGCTATACCTACGAGCAGTACTTC.

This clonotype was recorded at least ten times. The CDR3 loop is CASSYRVGETQYF. The CDR3 DNA reads as TGTGCCAGCAGTTACAGGGTCGGGGAGACCCAGTACTTC. The chain is built from TRBV6-5 and TRBJ2-5, with D unresolved. Germline lookup yields CDR1 MNHEY and CDR2 SVGAGI. V was clipped by 2 bases and J by 5 bases, with 9 bases between them. This CDR3 is 13 amino acids long.

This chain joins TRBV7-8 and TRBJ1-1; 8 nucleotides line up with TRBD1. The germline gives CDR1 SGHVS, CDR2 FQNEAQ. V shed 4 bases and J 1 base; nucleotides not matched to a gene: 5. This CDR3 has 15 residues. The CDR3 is CASSSRTGPNTEAFF. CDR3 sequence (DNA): TGTGCCAGCAGCTCCCGGACAGGGCCGAACACTGAAGCTTTCTTT.

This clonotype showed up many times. In DNA form, the CDR3 reads TGTGCCAGCAGAGGACAGCTGAGCTCCTACGAGCAGTACTTC. It translates to CASRGQLSSYEQYF. V usage is TRBV2 and J usage is TRBJ2-7, with TRBD1 as a possible D gene (6 bases). Germline assignment: CDR1 SNHLY and CDR2 FYNNEI. The CDR3 spans 14 residues. Trimming took off 6 bases at V and 0 bases at J, with 12 bases between the two ends. The full variable domain, with the rest looked up from reference TRBV2 and TRBJ2-7, is EPEVTQTPSHQVTQMGQEVILRCVPISNHLYFYWYRQILGQKVEFLVSFYNNEISEKSEIFDDQFSVERPDGSNFTLKIRSTKLEDSAMYFCASRGQLSSYEQYFGPGTRLTVT.

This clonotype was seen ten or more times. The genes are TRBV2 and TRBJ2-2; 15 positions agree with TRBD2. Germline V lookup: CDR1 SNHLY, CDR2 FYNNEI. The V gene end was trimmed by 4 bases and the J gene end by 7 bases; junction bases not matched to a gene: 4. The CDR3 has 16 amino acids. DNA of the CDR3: TGTGCCAGCAGTGGGGGACTAGCGGGAGGCGACGGGGAGCTGTTTTTT. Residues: CASSGGLAGGDGELFF.

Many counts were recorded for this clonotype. The CDR3: CASSFHGQAPFYEQYF. The CDR3 nucleotides are TGTGCCAGCAGTTTCCACGGACAGGCACCCTTCTACGAGCAGTACTTC. The rearrangement links TRBV27 to TRBJ2-7; 7 nucleotides line up with TRBD1. Germline values: CDR1 MNHEY, CDR2 SMNVEV (reference sequence). The CDR3 contains 16 residues. Trimming at V came to 3 bases and at J to 3 bases, leaving 11 bases not matched to a gene.

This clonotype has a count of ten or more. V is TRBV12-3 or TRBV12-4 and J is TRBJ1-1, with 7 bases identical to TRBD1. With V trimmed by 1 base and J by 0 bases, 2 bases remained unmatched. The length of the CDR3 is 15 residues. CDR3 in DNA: TGTGCCAGCAGTTTAGGGGGACAGCTGAACACTGAAGCTTTCTTT. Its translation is CASSLGGQLNTEAFF.

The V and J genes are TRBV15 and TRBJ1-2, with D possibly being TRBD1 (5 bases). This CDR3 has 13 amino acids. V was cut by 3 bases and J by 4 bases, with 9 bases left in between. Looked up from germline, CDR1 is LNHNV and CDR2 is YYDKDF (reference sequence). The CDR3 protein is CATSSDGAYGYTF. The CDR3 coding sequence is TGTGCCACCAGCAGTGACGGGGCCTATGGCTACACCTTC.

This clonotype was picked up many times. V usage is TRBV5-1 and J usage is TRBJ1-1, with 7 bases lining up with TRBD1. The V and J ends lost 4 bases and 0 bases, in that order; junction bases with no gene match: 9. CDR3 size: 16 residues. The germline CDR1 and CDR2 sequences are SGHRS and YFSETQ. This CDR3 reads CASSTGQLSMNTEAFF. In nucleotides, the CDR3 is TGCGCCAGCAGCACGGGACAGCTAAGCATGAACACTGAAGCTTTCTTT.

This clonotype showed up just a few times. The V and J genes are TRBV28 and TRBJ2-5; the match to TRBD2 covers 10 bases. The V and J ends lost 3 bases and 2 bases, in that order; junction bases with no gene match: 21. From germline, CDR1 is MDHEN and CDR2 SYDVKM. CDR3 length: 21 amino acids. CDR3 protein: CASSLGLLTSGTTMRQETQYF. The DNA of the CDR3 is TGTGCCAGCAGTTTGGGTTTGTTAACTAGCGGGACCACCATGCGGCAAGAGACCCAGTACTTC.

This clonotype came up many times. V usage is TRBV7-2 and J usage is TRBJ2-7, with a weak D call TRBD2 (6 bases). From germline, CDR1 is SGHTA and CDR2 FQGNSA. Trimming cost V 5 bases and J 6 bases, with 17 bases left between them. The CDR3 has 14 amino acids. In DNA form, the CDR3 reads TGTGCCAGCAGCCCCAGACTAGGTTCGGGCGAGCAGTACTTC. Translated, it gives CASSPRLGSGEQYF.

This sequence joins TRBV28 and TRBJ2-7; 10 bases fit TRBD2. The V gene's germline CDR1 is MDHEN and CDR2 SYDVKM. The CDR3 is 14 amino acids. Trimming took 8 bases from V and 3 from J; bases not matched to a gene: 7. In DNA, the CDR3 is TGTGCCAGCGCAGCCCTAGCGGGAGACTACGAGCAGTACTTC. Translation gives CASAALAGDYEQYF.

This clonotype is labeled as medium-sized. Here the CDR3 reads CASSPQETQYF. CDR3 in DNA: TGTGCCAGCAGCCCTCAAGAGACCCAGTACTTC. The chain is built from TRBV18 and TRBJ2-5; D not certain. The CDR3 is made up of 11 amino acids. The germline V gene has CDR1 KGHSH and CDR2 LQKENI. V lost 8 bases to trimming and J lost 2 bases, with 6 bases between them.

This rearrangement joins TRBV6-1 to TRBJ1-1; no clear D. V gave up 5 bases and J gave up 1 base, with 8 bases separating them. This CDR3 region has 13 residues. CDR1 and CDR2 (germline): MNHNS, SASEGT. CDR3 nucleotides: TGTGCCAGCAGTCGGGAAGAGAACACTGAAGCTTTCTTT. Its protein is CASSREENTEAFF.

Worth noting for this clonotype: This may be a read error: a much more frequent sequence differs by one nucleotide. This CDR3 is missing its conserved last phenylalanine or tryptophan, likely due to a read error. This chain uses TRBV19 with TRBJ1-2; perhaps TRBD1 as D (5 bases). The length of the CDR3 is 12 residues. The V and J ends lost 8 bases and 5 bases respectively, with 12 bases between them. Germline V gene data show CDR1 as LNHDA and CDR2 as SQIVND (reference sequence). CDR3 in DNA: TGTGCCAGTTTCCGGACATATTATGGCTACACCCTC. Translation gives CASFRTYYGYTL.

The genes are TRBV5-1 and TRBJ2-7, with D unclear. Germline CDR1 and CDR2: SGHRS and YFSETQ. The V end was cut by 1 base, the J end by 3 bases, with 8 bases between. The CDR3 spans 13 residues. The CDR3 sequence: CASSLSSFYEQYF. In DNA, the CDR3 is TGCGCCAGCAGCTTGTCCAGCTTCTACGAGCAGTACTTC. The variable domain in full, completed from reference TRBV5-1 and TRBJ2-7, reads KAGVTQTPRYLIKTRGQQVTLSCSPISGHRSVSWYQQTPGQGLQFLFEYFSETQRNKGNFPGRFSGRQFSNSRSEMNVSTLELGDSALYLCASSLSSFYEQYFGPGTRLTVT.

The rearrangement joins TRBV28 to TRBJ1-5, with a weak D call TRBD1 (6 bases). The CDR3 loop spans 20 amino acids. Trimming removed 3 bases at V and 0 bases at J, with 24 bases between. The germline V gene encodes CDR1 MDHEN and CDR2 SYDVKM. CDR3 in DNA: TGTGCCAGCAGTTTTTACACCTGGACAGAGCATGCATATAGCAATCAGCCCCAGCATTTT. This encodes CASSFYTWTEHAYSNQPQHF. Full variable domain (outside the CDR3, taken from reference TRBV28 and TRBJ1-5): DVKVTQSSRYLVKRTGEKVFLECVQDMDHENMFWYRQDPGLGLRLIYFSYDVKMKEKGDIPEGYSVSREKKERFSLILESASTNQTSMYLCASSFYTWTEHAYSNQPQHFGDGTRLSIL.

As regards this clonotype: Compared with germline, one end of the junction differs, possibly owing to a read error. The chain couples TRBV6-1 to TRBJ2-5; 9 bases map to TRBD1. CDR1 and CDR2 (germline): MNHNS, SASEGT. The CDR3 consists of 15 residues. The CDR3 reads CASSPGTGIQETQYF. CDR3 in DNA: TGTGCCAGCAGTCCCGGGACAGGGATTCAAGAGACCCAGTATTTC.

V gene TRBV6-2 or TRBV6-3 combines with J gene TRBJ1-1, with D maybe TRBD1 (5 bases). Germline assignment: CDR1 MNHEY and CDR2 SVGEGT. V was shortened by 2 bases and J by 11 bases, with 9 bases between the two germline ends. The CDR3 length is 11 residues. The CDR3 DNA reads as TGTGCCAGCAGTTACAAAGGGGCGGCTTTCTTT. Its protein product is CASSYKGAAFF.

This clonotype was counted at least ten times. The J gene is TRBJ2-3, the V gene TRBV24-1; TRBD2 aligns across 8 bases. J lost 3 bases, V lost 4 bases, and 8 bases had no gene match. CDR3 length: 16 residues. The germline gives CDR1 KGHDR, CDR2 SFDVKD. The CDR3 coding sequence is TGTGCCACCAGTGACCCGCGGGGGGCCGGGACAGATACGCAGTATTTT. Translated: CATSDPRGAGTDTQYF.

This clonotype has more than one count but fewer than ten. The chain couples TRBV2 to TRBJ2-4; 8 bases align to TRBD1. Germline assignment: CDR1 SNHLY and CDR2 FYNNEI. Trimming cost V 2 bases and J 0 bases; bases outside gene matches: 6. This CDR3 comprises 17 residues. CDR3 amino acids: CASSERQGTRAKNIQYF. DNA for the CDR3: TGTGCCAGCAGTGAAAGACAGGGGACCAGAGCCAAAAACATTCAGTACTTC.

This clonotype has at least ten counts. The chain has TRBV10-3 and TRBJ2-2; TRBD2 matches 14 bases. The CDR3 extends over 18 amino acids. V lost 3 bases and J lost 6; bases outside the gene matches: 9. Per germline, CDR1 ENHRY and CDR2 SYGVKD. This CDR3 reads CAISDKTSGRAIAGELFF. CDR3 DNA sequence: TGTGCCATCAGTGACAAGACTAGCGGGAGGGCCATCGCCGGGGAGCTGTTTTTT.

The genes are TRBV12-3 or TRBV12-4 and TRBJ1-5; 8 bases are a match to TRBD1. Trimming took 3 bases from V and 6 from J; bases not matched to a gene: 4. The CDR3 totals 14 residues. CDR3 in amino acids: CASSFGQGSQPQHF. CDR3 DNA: TGTGCCAGCAGTTTCGGACAGGGAAGTCAGCCCCAGCATTTT.

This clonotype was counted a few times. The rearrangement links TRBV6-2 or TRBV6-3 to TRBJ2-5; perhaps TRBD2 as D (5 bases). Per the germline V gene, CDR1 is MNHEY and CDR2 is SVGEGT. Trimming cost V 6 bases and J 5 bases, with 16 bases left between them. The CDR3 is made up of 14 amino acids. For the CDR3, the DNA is TGTGCCAGCAGGCAGACGGGATCTGGGGAGACCCAGTACTTC. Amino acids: CASRQTGSGETQYF.

The CDR3 is CASSPQGARYGYTF. The CDR3 DNA reads TGTGCCAGCAGCCCGCAGGGGGCTCGCTATGGCTACACCTTC. This chain connects TRBV7-8 to TRBJ1-2; 8 positions match TRBD1. The CDR3 loop spans 14 amino acids. Trimming cost V 5 bases and J 4 bases; bases outside gene matches: 6. CDR1 and CDR2 (germline): SGHVS, FQNEAQ.